The entry below gives a single T cell receptor (beta chain) sequence along with its context. This sample is part of a study of response to subunit inactivated influenza vaccine. TCRdb processed the RT-PCR reads anew with MiXCR; each CDR3 protein has one entry. The table includes about 610,000 distinct CDR3 sequences, 11% to 15% detected once. The V gene's germline CDR1 is SQVTM and CDR2 ANQGSEA. The CDR3 runs to 13 residues. Between the trimmed V and J ends, which lost 7 bases and 1 base, there was a span of 13 bases. This sequence joins TRBV29-1 and TRBJ1-1; D uncertain. The sequencing used PBMCs from blood, collected roughly 13 days after vaccination. The TCR originated in a man aged 45-65 years who received an inactivated influenza vaccine. The CDR3 bases are TGCAGCGCCGCCCCGGCGGGGAACACTGAAGCTTTCTTT. Its protein product is CSAAPAGNTEAFF.